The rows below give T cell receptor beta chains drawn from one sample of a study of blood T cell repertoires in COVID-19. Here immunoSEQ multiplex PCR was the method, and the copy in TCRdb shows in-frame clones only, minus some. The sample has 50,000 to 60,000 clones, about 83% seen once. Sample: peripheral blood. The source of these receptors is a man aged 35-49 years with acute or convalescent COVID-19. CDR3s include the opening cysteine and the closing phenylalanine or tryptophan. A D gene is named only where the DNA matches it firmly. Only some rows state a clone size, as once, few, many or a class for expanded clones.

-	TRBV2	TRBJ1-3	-	CASSQQGPALSGNTIYF	TGTGCCAGCAGTCAACAGGGCCCAGCCCTCTCTGGAAACACCATATATTTT
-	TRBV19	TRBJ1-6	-	CASSIAEGNNSPLHF	TGTGCCAGTAGTATAGCGGAGGGGAACAATTCACCCCTCCACTTT
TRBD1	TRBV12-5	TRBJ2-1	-	CASGRDRAYEQFF	TGTGCTAGTGGCCGGGACAGGGCCTATGAGCAGTTCTTC
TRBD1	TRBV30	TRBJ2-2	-	CAWSVDRGENTGELFF	TGTGCCTGGAGTGTGGACAGGGGGGAGAACACCGGGGAGCTGTTTTTT
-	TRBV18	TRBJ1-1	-	CASSPGGLGTEAFF	TGTGCCAGCTCACCGGGGGGGCTGGGTACTGAAGCTTTCTTT
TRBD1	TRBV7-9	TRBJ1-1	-	CASRHMTGAEAFF	TGTGCCAGCAGACATATGACAGGGGCTGAAGCTTTCTTT
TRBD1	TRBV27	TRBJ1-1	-	CASRSTGVGVTEAFF	TGTGCCAGCAGATCGACAGGGGTAGGGGTCACTGAAGCTTTCTTT
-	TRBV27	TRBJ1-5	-	CASSFGFSNQPQHF	TGTGCCAGCAGTTTCGGGTTTAGCAATCAGCCCCAGCATTTT
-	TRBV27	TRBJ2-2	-	CASSFGRDGGELFF	TGTGCCAGCAGTTTCGGGCGGGACGGCGGGGAGCTGTTTTTT
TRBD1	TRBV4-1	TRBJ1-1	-	CASSQDPQGADEAFF	TGCGCCAGCAGCCAAGATCCACAGGGGGCAGATGAAGCTTTCTTT
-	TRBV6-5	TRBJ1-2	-	CASRGNRNYGYTF	TGTGCCAGCAGAGGAAACAGGAACTATGGCTACACCTTC
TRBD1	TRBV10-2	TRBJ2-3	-	CATTDRDRVSDTQYF	TGCGCCACCACAGACCGGGACAGGGTTTCAGATACGCAGTATTTT
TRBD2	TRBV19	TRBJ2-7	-	CASTGTSGYEQYF	TGTGCCAGTACCGGGACTAGCGGCTACGAGCAGTACTTC
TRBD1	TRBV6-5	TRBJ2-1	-	CASGKGQGWNEQFF	TGTGCCAGCGGGAAGGGACAGGGTTGGAATGAGCAGTTCTTC
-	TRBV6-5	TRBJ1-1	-	CASSYSAGRAFF	TGTGCCAGCAGTTACTCGGCGGGAAGAGCTTTCTTT
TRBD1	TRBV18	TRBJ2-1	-	CASSPRQGLYNEQFF	TGTGCCAGCTCACCTAGACAGGGCTTATACAATGAGCAGTTCTTC
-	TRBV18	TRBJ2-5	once	CASSHTRLAGQETQYF	TGTGCCAGCTCACACACTCGACTCGCGGGCCAAGAGACCCAGTACTTC
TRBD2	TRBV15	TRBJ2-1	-	CATSRITSGSYNEQFF	TGTGCCACCAGCCGGATAACTAGCGGATCCTACAATGAGCAGTTCTTC
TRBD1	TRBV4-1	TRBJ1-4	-	CASSQERGLTNEKLFF	TGCGCCAGCAGCCAAGAAAGGGGGCTAACGAATGAAAAACTGTTTTTT
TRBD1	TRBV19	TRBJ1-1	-	CASSIALQGARTEAFF	TGTGCCAGTAGTATAGCTCTACAGGGGGCGAGAACTGAAGCTTTCTTT
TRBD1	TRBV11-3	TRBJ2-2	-	CASSNSYTSTGSTGELFF	TGTGCCAGCAGCAACTCGTACACCTCGACAGGGAGCACCGGGGAGCTGTTTTTT
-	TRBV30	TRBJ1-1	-	CALERNTEAFF	TGTGCCCTCGAGAGGAACACTGAAGCTTTCTTT
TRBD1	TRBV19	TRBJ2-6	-	CASSATGGSGANVLTF	TGTGCCAGTAGTGCAACAGGGGGATCTGGGGCCAACGTCCTGACTTTC
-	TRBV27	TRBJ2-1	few	CASSLGTYNEQFF	TGTGCCAGCAGTTTGGGGACATACAATGAGCAGTTCTTC
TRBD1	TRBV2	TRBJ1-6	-	CASSSQGKGSPLHF	TGTGCCAGCAGTTCACAGGGGAAAGGCTCACCCCTCCACTTT